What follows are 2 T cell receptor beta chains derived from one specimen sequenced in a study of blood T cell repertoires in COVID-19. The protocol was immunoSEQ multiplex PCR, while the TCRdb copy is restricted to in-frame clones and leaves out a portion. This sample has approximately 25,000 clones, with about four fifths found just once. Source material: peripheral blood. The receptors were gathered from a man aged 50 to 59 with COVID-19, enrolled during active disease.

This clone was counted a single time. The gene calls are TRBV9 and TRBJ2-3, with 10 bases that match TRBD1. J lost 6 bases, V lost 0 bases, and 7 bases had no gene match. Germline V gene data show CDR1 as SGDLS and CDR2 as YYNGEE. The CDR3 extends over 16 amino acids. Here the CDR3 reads CASSVATTGGRDTQYF. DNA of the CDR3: TGTGCCAGCAGCGTAGCTACGACAGGGGGCAGGGATACGCAGTATTTT.

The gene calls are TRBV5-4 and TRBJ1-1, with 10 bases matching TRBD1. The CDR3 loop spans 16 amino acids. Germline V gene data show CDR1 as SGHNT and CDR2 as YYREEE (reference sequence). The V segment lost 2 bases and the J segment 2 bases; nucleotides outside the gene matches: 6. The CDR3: CASSLPGQGLNTEAFF. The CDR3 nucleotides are TGTGCCAGCAGCTTACCGGGACAGGGGTTAAACACTGAAGCTTTCTTT.